Shown below are 11 T cell receptor beta chains from a single sample sequenced in a study of T cell repertoires in aging, cancer and after chemotherapy. Rearranged V-D-J TRB sequences were amplified with a mixed TRB-A/B primer pool. TCRdb fed the multiplex PCR reads into MiXCR, producing one record per CDR3 protein. This repertoire shows about 9,700 distinct CDR3 sequences, around a third found once; its top ten account for 2.8%. The template was genomic DNA from peripheral blood, not RNA. The sequenced material came from blood. The receptors originated from a human donor in good health.

The chain is built from TRBV20-1 and TRBJ2-5; 8 bases line up with TRBD2. The germline V gene has CDR1 DFQATT and CDR2 SNEGSKA (reference sequence). The CDR3 extends over 14 amino acids. V lost 6 bases to trimming and J lost 3 bases; unmatched junction nucleotides: 9. The CDR3 nucleotides are TGCAGTGCGAGTACAGTAGCGGGGAAAGAGACCCAGTACTTC. Its translation: CSASTVAGKETQYF.

CDR3 sequence reads: CSARPGPNTEAFF. CDR3 in DNA: TGCAGTGCTAGGCCAGGGCCGAACACTGAAGCTTTCTTT. The rearrangement joins TRBV20-1 to TRBJ1-1; a weak D match, TRBD1 (5 bases). The CDR3 runs 13 residues. Germline assignment: CDR1 DFQATT and CDR2 SNEGSKA (reference sequence). V was shortened by 3 bases and J by 1 base, with 9 bases between the two germline ends.

The chain joins TRBV5-4 to TRBJ1-4; no firm D call. Trimming pared 0 bases from V and 8 bases from J, leaving 8 bases between. The CDR3 sequence is 13 residues long. Germline V CDR1 and CDR2: SGHNT, YYREEE (reference sequence). As DNA, the CDR3 is TGTGCCAGCAGCTTGGATCCGGGGGAAAAACTGTTTTTT. Its protein product is CASSLDPGEKLFF.

V gene TRBV5-6 combines with J gene TRBJ1-1; possible D gene TRBD1, 5 bases. V was clipped by 2 bases and J by 7 bases, with 15 bases between them. Per the germline V gene, CDR1 is SGHDT and CDR2 is YYEEEE. The CDR3 is made up of 14 amino acids. CDR3 in amino acids: CASSFGQPGGEAFF. In DNA form, the CDR3 reads TGTGCCAGCAGCTTCGGACAACCTGGGGGTGAAGCTTTCTTT.

V and J are TRBV6-2 or TRBV6-3 and TRBJ2-7; 11 bases are shared with TRBD2. Germline lookup yields CDR1 MNHEY and CDR2 SVGEGT. CDR3 length equals 16 residues. Trimming took 6 bases from V and 5 from J; bases not matched to a gene: 12. CDR3 in DNA: TGTGCCAGCAGCCCTCCCCTAGCGGGAGGCCTCCACGAGCAGTACTTC. This translates into CASSPPLAGGLHEQYF.

This clonotype was counted only a few times. The chain joins TRBV11-3 to TRBJ2-2; 14 nucleotides match TRBD2. V lost 4 bases and J lost 5; bases outside the gene matches: 6. Per the germline V gene, CDR1 is SGHNT and CDR2 is YENEEA. The CDR3 extends over 17 amino acids. In DNA form, the CDR3 reads TGTGCCAGCAGCTCTCGTGGACTAGCGGGAGGAACCGGGGAGCTGTTTTTT. This gives the protein CASSSRGLAGGTGELFF.

This CDR3 is CASSQDLEGRNYGYTF. CDR3 coding DNA: TGCGCCAGCAGCCAAGATCTGGAGGGGCGTAACTATGGCTACACCTTC. The chain joins TRBV4-3 to TRBJ1-2; D may be TRBD1 (5 bases). There are 16 residues in the CDR3. Between the trimmed V and J ends, which lost 0 bases and 1 base, there was a span of 12 bases. CDR1 and CDR2 (germline): LGHNA, YSLEER.

The J gene is TRBJ2-3, the V gene TRBV11-1, with D possibly being TRBD2 (5 bases). There are 11 residues in the CDR3. Germline CDR1 is SGHAT and CDR2 is FQDESV (reference sequence). Trimming took off 6 bases at V and 7 bases at J, with 8 bases between the two ends. CDR3 region: CASRAGNTQYF. In nucleotides, the CDR3 is TGTGCCAGCAGGGCCGGGAATACGCAGTATTTT.

This sequence joins TRBV6-2 or TRBV6-3 and TRBJ2-2; D may be TRBD2 (6 bases). The CDR3 extends over 15 amino acids. With 5 bases removed from V and 4 bases from J, the gap between germline ends came to 14 bases. Germline V gene sequence: CDR1 MNHEY, CDR2 SVGEGT. The DNA of the CDR3 is TGTGCCAGCAGTCCCCTAGTTAGCGGCACCGGGGAGCTGTTTTTT. Its protein is CASSPLVSGTGELFF.

This clonotype came up a few times. This rearrangement joins TRBV19 to TRBJ1-2; the match to TRBD1 covers 7 bases. V dropped 3 bases and J dropped 8; count of bases not matched to a gene: 6. The CDR3 is made up of 13 amino acids. The V gene's germline CDR1 is LNHDA and CDR2 SQIVND (reference sequence). The CDR3 region is CASSMTGSEGYTF. In DNA, the CDR3 is TGTGCCAGTAGTATGACAGGGTCGGAGGGCTACACCTTC.

The J gene is TRBJ2-2, the V gene TRBV6-5; D might be TRBD1 (6 bases). V was shortened by 5 bases and J by 5 bases, with 15 bases between the two germline ends. The CDR3 is 15 amino acids. Germline CDR1 is MNHEY and CDR2 is SVGAGI. CDR3 nucleotide sequence: TGTGCCAGCAGTGAACCAGGGGAAAGGACCGGGGAGCTGTTTTTT. This encodes CASSEPGERTGELFF.